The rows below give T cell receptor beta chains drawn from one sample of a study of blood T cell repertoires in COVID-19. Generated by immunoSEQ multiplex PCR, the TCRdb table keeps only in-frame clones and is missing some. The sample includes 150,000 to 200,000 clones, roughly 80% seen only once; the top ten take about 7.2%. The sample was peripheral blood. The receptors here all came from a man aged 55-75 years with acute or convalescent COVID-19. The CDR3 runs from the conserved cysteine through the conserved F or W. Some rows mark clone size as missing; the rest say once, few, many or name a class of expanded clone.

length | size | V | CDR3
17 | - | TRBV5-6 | CASSLGSSGRALETQYF
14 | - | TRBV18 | CASSLQLNGDTIYF
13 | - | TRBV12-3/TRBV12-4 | CASSREINQPQHF
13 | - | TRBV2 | CASSEYSNQPQHF
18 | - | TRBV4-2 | CASSQDPAGARDTGELFF
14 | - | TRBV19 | CASSGQGAGYEQYF
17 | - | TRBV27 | CASSLYNPGGPTGELFF
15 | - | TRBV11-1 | CASSPSGRGTGELFF
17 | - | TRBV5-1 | CASSTGTGQAGANVLTF
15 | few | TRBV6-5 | CASISSGRSSYEQYF
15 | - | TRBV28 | CASIPGGGGGSPLHF
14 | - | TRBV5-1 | CASSLQGDRWGYTF
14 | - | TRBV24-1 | CATSDGRGNSPLHF
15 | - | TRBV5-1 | CASSLVGTGEETQYF
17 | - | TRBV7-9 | CASSPYSGGISTDTQYF
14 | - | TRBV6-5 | CASSYRSGNTEAFF
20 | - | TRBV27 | CASSPPIGDFGPSGANVLTF
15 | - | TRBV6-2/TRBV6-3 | CASSLYPTGKETQYF
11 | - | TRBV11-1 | CASSRTGPPFF
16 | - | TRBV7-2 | CASSLTSGQANYGYTF
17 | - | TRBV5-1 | CASSLAGLAGSTDTQYF
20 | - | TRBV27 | CASTAGARTGRGPVYNEQFF
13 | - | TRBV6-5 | CASSYSFSGGYTF
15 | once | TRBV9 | CASSVSAREADTQYF
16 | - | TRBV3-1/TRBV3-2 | CASSQGSSGYQETQYF
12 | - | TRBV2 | CASRGEAGELFF
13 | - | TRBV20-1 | CSASGTVNQPQHF